This T cell receptor (beta chain) was captured by sequencing in a study of T-cell reconstitution after alpha-beta-depleted transplantation in children. This sample's TCRbeta library carried unique molecular identifier barcodes. TCRdb re-analysed the PCR reads in MiXCR, keeping a single row per CDR3 protein. The table records some 500,000 distinct CDR3 sequences, 30% to 35% of them present only once. Germline values: CDR1 SGHTA, CDR2 FQGNSA. The CDR3 runs to 16 residues. J gave up 4 bases and V 1 base, and 8 bases lay outside the gene matches. The V call is TRBV7-2, the J call TRBJ2-5; the match to TRBD1 covers 8 bases. This specimen consisted of PBMCs from the stem cell graft donor, obtained from the stem cell graft. The receptor was derived from a human donor who donated a stem cell graft to a child with aplastic anemia. The CDR3 reads CASSLVVGQGRETQYF. In nucleotides, the CDR3 is TGTGCCAGCAGCTTAGTAGTAGGACAGGGAAGAGAGACCCAGTACTTC.